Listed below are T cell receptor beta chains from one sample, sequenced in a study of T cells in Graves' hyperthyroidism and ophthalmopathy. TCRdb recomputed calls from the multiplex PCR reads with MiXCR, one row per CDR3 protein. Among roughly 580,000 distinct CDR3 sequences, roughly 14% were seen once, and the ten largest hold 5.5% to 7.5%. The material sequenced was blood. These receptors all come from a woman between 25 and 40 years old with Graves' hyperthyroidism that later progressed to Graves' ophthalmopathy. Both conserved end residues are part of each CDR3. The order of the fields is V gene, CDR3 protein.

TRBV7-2,CASSSPPLFTDTQYF
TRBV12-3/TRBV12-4,CASSLREVGGYTF
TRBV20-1,CSASVTGYNEQFF
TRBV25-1,CASISAGVGHEQYF
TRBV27,CASSFSTGSRGYTF
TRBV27,CASRSGGGHQHF
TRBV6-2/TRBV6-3,CASERTSNYEQYF
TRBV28,CASSGNQPHHF
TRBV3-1,CASSLIQGEDGYTF
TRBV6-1,CVSRPTGNYGYTF
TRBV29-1,CSVEGLLAFF
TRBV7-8,CASSLASSGSADTQYF
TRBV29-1,CSGRQDHEQFF
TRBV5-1,CASSLILRSGELFF
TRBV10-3,CAISELGPVSNQPQHF
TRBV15,CATSSFGGGDQPQHF
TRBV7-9,CASSQQTPGGEQYF
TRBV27,CASSSLWGNGEETQYF
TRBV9,CASSVSTGNEQYF
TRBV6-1,CASSRDGGVKGQPQHF
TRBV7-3,CASSLTGWENIQYF
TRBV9,CASSVGTAKAGSYEQYF
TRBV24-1,CATSDFTINSYNEQFF
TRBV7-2,CASSLWGTEAFF
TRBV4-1,CASSQGDTIYEQYF
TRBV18,CASSLPGTSGVNEQFF
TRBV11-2,CASSFGQAGELFF
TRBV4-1,CASSQDLYLGVGELFF
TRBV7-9,CASSSTGYETQYF
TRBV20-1,CSARTSSHNEQFF
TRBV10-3,CAISAVSNQPQHF
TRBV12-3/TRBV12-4,CASSSGQTTNTGELFF
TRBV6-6,CASSYIREYEQYF
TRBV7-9,CASSIGLAGGPDTGELFF
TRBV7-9,CASSLERENEQFF
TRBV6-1,CASSHQGQAPYNEQFF
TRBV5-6,CASNEGLAAYNEQFF
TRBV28,CASRIVFRPNSNQPQHF
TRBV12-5,CASGPLRSLTPNQPQHF
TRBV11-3,CASSLSSGGYNEQFF
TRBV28,CASRSGWNQPQHF
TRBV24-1,CATSPTLGTGVEKLFF
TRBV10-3,CATTAGEINAGELFF
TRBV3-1,CASSQGQGMTGELFF
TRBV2,CASSPVMAQETQYF
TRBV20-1,CSAASGSGTDTQYF
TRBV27,CASSFYHRGTFSYEQYF
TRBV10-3,CAIGAGAEAFF
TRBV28,CASSSLGNTIYF
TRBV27,CASSQRGEMNGYTF
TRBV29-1,CSVEDQGSGRPQETQYF
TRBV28,CASSLAGEGADTQYF
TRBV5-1,CASKNPGGEETQYF